The rows below give T cell receptor beta chains drawn from one sample of a study of CD8+ T cells in alopecia areata. The table came from immunoSEQ multiplex PCR; TCRdb's copy has only in-frame clones and leaves some out. Of about 200,000 clones in the sample, 55% to 70% were seen once. This sample comprised CD4+ T cells sorted from blood, obtained at week 24, from a patient treated with tofacitinib. The receptors shown here come from a human donor with alopecia areata. Both conserved end residues are part of each CDR3. Clone size, where shown, is once, few, many, or a class for clones that have expanded.

j_call: TRBJ1-1
v_call: TRBV7-2
clone_size: once
cdr3_aa: CASSLRENTEAFF

j_call: TRBJ2-7
v_call: TRBV7-2
clone_size: once
cdr3_aa: CASSGGSSYEQYF

j_call: TRBJ1-3
v_call: TRBV6-1
clone_size: few
cdr3_aa: CASSELSGNTIYF

j_call: TRBJ1-2
v_call: TRBV30
clone_size: -
cdr3_aa: CAWSVQDGDGYTF

j_call: TRBJ2-5
v_call: TRBV6-6
clone_size: -
cdr3_aa: CASGPGSTETQYF

j_call: TRBJ2-2
v_call: TRBV4-1
clone_size: -
cdr3_aa: CASSQDLVLNTGELFF

j_call: TRBJ2-3
v_call: TRBV5-4
clone_size: -
cdr3_aa: CASSLATDTQYF

j_call: TRBJ1-1
v_call: TRBV7-2
clone_size: -
cdr3_aa: CASTQTPGQGTEAFF

j_call: TRBJ1-2
v_call: TRBV6-5
clone_size: -
cdr3_aa: CASSSGQGIDYGYTF

j_call: TRBJ1-1
v_call: TRBV7-3
clone_size: few
cdr3_aa: CASSLTFGSATEAFF

j_call: TRBJ1-2
v_call: TRBV29-1
clone_size: -
cdr3_aa: CSVKIQGAGGYTF

j_call: TRBJ2-1
v_call: TRBV28
clone_size: -
cdr3_aa: CASSLLLAGAQRDEQFF

j_call: TRBJ1-1
v_call: TRBV7-2
clone_size: -
cdr3_aa: CASSISPSTTGTNTFF

j_call: TRBJ2-7
v_call: TRBV28
clone_size: -
cdr3_aa: CASRNPQDPHEQYF

j_call: TRBJ2-7
v_call: TRBV29-1
clone_size: -
cdr3_aa: CSVEGQSYEQYF

j_call: TRBJ1-2
v_call: TRBV4-3
clone_size: -
cdr3_aa: CASSQDNRGTYGYTF

j_call: TRBJ1-1
v_call: TRBV4-3
clone_size: few
cdr3_aa: CASSLLRATGGILGEAFF

j_call: TRBJ1-4
v_call: TRBV30
clone_size: -
cdr3_aa: CAWSAALGGNEKLFF

j_call: TRBJ2-5
v_call: TRBV11-2
clone_size: once
cdr3_aa: CASSLEGSPGLAGGQETQYF

j_call: TRBJ1-6
v_call: TRBV10-3
clone_size: -
cdr3_aa: CAISESNDSPLHF

j_call: TRBJ2-2
v_call: TRBV7-2
clone_size: few
cdr3_aa: CASSSREGATGELFF

j_call: TRBJ2-7
v_call: TRBV25-1
clone_size: -
cdr3_aa: CASSRIDSGIYEQYF

j_call: TRBJ2-2
v_call: TRBV2
clone_size: few
cdr3_aa: CASSLTGGGTGELFF

j_call: TRBJ2-5
v_call: TRBV25-1
clone_size: few
cdr3_aa: CASSGLPETQYF

j_call: TRBJ2-7
v_call: TRBV7-2
clone_size: -
cdr3_aa: CASSLDPFSYEQYF

j_call: TRBJ2-5
v_call: TRBV5-4
clone_size: -
cdr3_aa: CASSLDSETQYF

j_call: TRBJ1-2
v_call: TRBV7-2
clone_size: -
cdr3_aa: CASSRGGDATGYTF

j_call: TRBJ2-7
v_call: TRBV29-1
clone_size: -
cdr3_aa: CSVEDRANEQYF

j_call: TRBJ2-7
v_call: TRBV21-1
clone_size: -
cdr3_aa: CASSVPGTETAYEQYF

j_call: TRBJ2-3
v_call: TRBV30
clone_size: -
cdr3_aa: CAWGRSGGTDTQYF

j_call: TRBJ2-7
v_call: TRBV29-1
clone_size: -
cdr3_aa: CSASVLAGGGGEQYF

j_call: TRBJ2-5
v_call: TRBV9
clone_size: -
cdr3_aa: CASSASTSGTRQETQYF

j_call: TRBJ2-5
v_call: TRBV10-3
clone_size: few
cdr3_aa: CAISDGVQETQYF

j_call: TRBJ1-1
v_call: TRBV30
clone_size: -
cdr3_aa: CAHGVSMNTEAFF

j_call: TRBJ2-5
v_call: TRBV6-1
clone_size: -
cdr3_aa: CASRGWLDQETQYF

j_call: TRBJ2-2
v_call: TRBV6-6
clone_size: -
cdr3_aa: CASSYSLISNTGELFF

j_call: TRBJ2-5
v_call: TRBV5-5
clone_size: few
cdr3_aa: CASSPPQETQYF

j_call: TRBJ1-1
v_call: TRBV7-2
clone_size: -
cdr3_aa: CASSFFDSDTEAFF

j_call: TRBJ2-1
v_call: TRBV30
clone_size: -
cdr3_aa: CAWTLSVRNNEQFF

j_call: TRBJ1-5
v_call: TRBV29-1
clone_size: -
cdr3_aa: CSVVAGAGGNQPQHF

j_call: TRBJ1-5
v_call: TRBV7-2
clone_size: -
cdr3_aa: CASSLQGAVGQPQHF

j_call: TRBJ2-7
v_call: TRBV7-2
clone_size: -
cdr3_aa: CASSLTGLKGEQYF

j_call: TRBJ2-1
v_call: TRBV28
clone_size: -
cdr3_aa: CASRVAGGPYEQFF

j_call: TRBJ2-3
v_call: TRBV29-1
clone_size: -
cdr3_aa: CSDRTAGPTDTQYF

j_call: TRBJ2-1
v_call: TRBV7-2
clone_size: few
cdr3_aa: CASSLAGLGRFF

j_call: TRBJ1-2
v_call: TRBV7-9
clone_size: -
cdr3_aa: CASNSNQGRDGYTF